Reported below is one TCR beta chain. What it recognizes is unknown. This sample stems from a study of T cell responses to AZD1222 COVID-19 vaccine. TCRdb's copy holds only in-frame clones and misses some; the assay was immunoSEQ multiplex PCR. Here the sample spans more than 85,000 clones, 75% to 90% being singletons. General study points: Possibly, clonal diversity was underestimated; donors were largely white British and included more females. When two AZD1222 doses had been given, Spike-specific TCR breadth and depth rose. Recipients of AZD1222 seropositive at baseline numbered only 6 or 7. Within unmutated variant regions lay the reported targets of nearly half of spike-specific TCRs.

Trimming left V 10 bases short and J 0 bases short, with 9 bases between. The CDR3 sequence is 13 residues long. CDR1 and CDR2 from the germline V gene are ENHRY and SYGVKD. The clonotype was recovered from an adult in good health. The chain has TRBV10-3 and TRBJ2-2; a weak D match, TRBD2 (5 bases). The sample was peripheral blood, taken on day 0 of AZD1222 vaccination. The CDR3 sequence is CATDGTNTGELFF. The CDR3 nucleotides are TGTGCCACTGACGGGACGAACACCGGGGAGCTGTTTTTT.